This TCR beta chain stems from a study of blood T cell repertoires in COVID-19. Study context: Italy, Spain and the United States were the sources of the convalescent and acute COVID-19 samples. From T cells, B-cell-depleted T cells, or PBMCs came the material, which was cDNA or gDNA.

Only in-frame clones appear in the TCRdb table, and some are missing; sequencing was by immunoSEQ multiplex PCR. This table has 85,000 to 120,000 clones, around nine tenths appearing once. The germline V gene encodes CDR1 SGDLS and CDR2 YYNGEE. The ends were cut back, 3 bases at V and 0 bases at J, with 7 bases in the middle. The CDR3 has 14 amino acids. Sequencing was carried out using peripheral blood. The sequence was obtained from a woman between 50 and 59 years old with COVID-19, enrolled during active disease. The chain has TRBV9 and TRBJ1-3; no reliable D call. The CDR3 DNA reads TGTGCCAGCAGCGAAGTAGTCTCTGGAAACACCATATATTTT. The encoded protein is CASSEVVSGNTIYF.